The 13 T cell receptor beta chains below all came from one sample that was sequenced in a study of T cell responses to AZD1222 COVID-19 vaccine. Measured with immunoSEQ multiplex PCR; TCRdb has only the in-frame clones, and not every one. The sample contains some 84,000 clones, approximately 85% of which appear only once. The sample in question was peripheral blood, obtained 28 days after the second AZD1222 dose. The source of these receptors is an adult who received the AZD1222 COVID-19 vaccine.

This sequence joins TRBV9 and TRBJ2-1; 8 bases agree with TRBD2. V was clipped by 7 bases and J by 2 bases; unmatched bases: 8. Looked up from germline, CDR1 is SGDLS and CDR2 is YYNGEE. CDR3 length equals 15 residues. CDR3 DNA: TGTGCCAGCGGAATCGGGAGGGCCGCCTACAATGAGCAGTTCTTC. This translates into CASGIGRAAYNEQFF.

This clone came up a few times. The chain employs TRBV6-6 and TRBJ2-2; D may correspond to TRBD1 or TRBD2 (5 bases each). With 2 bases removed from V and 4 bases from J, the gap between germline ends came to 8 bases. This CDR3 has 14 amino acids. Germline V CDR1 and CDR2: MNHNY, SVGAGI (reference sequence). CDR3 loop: CASSYGGPTGELFF. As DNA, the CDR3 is TGTGCCAGCAGTTACGGGGGACCCACCGGGGAGCTGTTTTTT.

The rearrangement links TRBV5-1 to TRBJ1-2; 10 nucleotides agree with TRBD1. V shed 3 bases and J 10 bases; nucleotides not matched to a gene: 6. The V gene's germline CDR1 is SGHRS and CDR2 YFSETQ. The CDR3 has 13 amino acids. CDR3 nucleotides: TGCGCCAGCAGCTGGAGGGACAGGGGCGTCTACACCTTC. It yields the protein CASSWRDRGVYTF.

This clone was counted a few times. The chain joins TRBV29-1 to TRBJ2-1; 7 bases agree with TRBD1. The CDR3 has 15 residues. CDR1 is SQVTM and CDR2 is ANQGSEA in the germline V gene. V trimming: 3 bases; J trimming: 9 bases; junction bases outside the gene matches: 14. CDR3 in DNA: TGCAGCGTTGACGGGGACAGAACCCATCCCCTTGAGCAGTTCTTC. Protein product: CSVDGDRTHPLEQFF.

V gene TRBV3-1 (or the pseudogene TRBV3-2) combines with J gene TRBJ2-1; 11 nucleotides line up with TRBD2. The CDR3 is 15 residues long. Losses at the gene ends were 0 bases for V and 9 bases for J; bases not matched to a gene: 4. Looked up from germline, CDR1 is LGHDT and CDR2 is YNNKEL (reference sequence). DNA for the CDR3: TGTGCCAGCAGCCAAGAAGTAGCGGGGGGGCGTGAGCAGTTCTTC. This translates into CASSQEVAGGREQFF.

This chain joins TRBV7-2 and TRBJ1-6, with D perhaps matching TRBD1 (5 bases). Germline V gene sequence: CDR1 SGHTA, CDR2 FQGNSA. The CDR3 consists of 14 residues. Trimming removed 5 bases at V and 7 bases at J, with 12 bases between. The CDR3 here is CASSTGTENSPLHF. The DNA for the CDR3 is TGTGCCAGCAGCACCGGGACGGAAAATTCACCCCTCCACTTT.

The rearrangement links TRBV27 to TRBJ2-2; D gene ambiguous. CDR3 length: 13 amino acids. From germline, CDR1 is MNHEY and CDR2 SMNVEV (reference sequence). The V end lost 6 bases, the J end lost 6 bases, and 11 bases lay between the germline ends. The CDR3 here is CASRPRRPGELFF. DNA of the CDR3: TGTGCCAGCAGGCCCCGACGTCCCGGGGAGCTGTTTTTT.

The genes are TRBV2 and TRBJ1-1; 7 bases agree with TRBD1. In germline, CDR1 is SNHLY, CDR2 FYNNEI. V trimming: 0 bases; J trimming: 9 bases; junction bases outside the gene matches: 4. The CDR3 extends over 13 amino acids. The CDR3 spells CASSEARDSQAFF. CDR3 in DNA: TGTGCCAGCAGTGAAGCGCGGGACAGTCAAGCTTTCTTT.

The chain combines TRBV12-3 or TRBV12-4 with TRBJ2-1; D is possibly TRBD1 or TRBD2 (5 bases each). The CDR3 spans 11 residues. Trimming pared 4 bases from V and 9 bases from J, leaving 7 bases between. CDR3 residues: CASSSGGEQFF. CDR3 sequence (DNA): TGTGCCAGCAGTTCTGGGGGTGAGCAGTTCTTC.

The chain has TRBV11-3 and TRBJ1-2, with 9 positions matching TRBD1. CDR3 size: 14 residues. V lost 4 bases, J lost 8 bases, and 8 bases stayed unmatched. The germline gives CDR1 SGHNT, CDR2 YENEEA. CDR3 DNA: TGTGCCAGCAGCTCCCGGGACAGGGTAAAAGGCTACACCTTC. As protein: CASSSRDRVKGYTF. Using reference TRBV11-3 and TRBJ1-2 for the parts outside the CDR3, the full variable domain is EAGVVQSPRYKIIEKKQPVAFWCNPISGHNTLYWYLQNLGQGPELLIRYENEEAVDDSQLPKDRFSAERLKGVDSTLKIQPAELGDSAVYLCASSSRDRVKGYTFGSGTRLTVV.

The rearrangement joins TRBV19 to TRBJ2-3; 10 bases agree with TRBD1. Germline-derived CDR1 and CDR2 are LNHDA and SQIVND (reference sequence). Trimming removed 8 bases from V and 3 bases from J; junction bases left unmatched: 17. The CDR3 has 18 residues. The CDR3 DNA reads TGTGCCAGTCGTTCCACGACAGGGGGCGCGGTAGGAACAGATACGCAGTATTTT. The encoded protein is CASRSTTGGAVGTDTQYF.

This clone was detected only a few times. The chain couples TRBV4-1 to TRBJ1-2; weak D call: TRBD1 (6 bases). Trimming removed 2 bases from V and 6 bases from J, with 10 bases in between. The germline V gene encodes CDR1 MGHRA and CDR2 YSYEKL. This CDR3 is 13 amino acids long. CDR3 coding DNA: TGCGCCAGCAGCCAAACTTACAGGGATGGCTACACCTTC. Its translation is CASSQTYRDGYTF.

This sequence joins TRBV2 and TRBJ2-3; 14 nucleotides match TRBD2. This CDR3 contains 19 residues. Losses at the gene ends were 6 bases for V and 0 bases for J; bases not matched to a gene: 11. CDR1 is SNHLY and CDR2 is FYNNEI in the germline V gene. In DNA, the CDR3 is TGTGCCAGCAGCCCCCTGGGACTAGCGGGAGTCGGTAGCACAGATACGCAGTATTTT. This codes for CASSPLGLAGVGSTDTQYF.